The 27 T cell receptor beta chains listed next were all sequenced from one sample in a study of beta chain features in type 1 diabetes. Study-wide points: In all four CD4+ subsets, TCRB CDR3 length was significantly, moderately reduced in type 1 diabetes.

No antigen is known for these receptors. Since all of the isolated RNA was reverse transcribed, expressed TCRB transcripts were what got sequenced. The repertoire was sequenced with immunoSEQ multiplex PCR; TCRdb's copy has only in-frame clones and lacks some. Of hundreds of thousands of clones in the sample, roughly an eighth are singletons; the top ten hold 0.035% to 0.045%. The material sequenced was naive CD4+ T cells from blood. The receptors shown here come from a man between 18 and 29 years old with type 1 diabetes.

The chain uses TRBV4-1 and TRBJ2-1; the match to TRBD2 covers 12 bases. CDR3 length equals 13 residues. CDR1 MGHRA and CDR2 YSYEKL come from the germline V gene. V was pared by 4 bases and J by 10 bases, with 2 bases of the junction left unmatched. The CDR3 is CASSRLAGGEQFF. As DNA, the CDR3 is TGCGCCAGCAGCCGGCTAGCGGGAGGGGAGCAGTTCTTC.

This clone was seen a few times. The rearrangement links TRBV6-5 to TRBJ2-1; D unresolved. Germline CDR1 MNHEY, CDR2 SVGAGI. The CDR3 has 13 amino acids. V gave up 6 bases and J gave up 10 bases, with 16 bases separating them. The CDR3: CASSPTREMEQFF. The CDR3 coding sequence is TGTGCCAGCAGCCCTACCCGTGAGATGGAGCAGTTCTTC.

The chain couples TRBV2 to TRBJ2-1; 9 bases agree with TRBD2. The CDR3 totals 14 residues. CDR1 is SNHLY and CDR2 is FYNNEI in the germline V gene. The V segment lost 8 bases and the J segment 4 bases; nucleotides outside the gene matches: 6. CDR3 sequence reads: CASRRLAAYNEQFF. CDR3 DNA: TGTGCCAGCCGACGACTAGCGGCATACAATGAGCAGTTCTTC.

This clone appeared a few times. The chain has TRBV7-2 and TRBJ2-7, with D tentatively TRBD2 (6 bases). CDR3 size: 16 residues. The V end lost 1 base, the J end lost 4 bases, and 17 bases lay between the germline ends. CDR1 and CDR2 from the germline V gene are SGHTA and FQGNSA. CDR3 sequence (DNA): TGTGCCAGCAGCTTAGGTTCTAGGACTATCAAATACGAGCAGTACTTC. Translation gives CASSLGSRTIKYEQYF.

The CDR3 reads CASSQVERGSGNTIYF. CDR3 in DNA: TGCGCCAGCAGCCAAGTGGAGCGAGGATCTGGAAACACCATATATTTT. The chain employs TRBV4-1 and TRBJ1-3; D ambiguous. V dropped 1 base and J dropped 1 base, with 11 bases sitting between them. This CDR3 region has 16 residues. The V gene's germline CDR1 is MGHRA and CDR2 YSYEKL.

The CDR3 is CASSGTGGTEAFF. The CDR3 nucleotides are TGTGCCAGTTCCGGGACAGGGGGGACTGAAGCTTTCTTT. The chain joins TRBV18 to TRBJ1-1; 11 bases are a match to TRBD1. With 9 bases clipped from V and 5 bases from J, the junction kept 5 bases outside the gene matches. The germline gives CDR1 KGHSH, CDR2 LQKENI. This CDR3 comprises 13 residues.

This clone has only a few counts. The genes are TRBV7-2 and TRBJ2-7; D is ambiguous. The CDR3 extends over 12 amino acids. Germline assignment: CDR1 SGHTA and CDR2 FQGNSA. V gave up 2 bases and J gave up 4 bases, with 6 bases separating them. CDR3 protein: CASSLQRYEQYF. CDR3 DNA: TGTGCCAGCAGCTTACAGAGGTACGAGCAGTACTTC.

The rearrangement joins TRBV15 to TRBJ1-2; D gene ambiguous. The CDR3 spans 14 residues. CDR1 LNHNV and CDR2 YYDKDF come from the germline V gene (reference sequence). The V end lost 8 bases, the J end lost 4 bases, and 17 bases lay between the germline ends. The CDR3 sequence: CATGKGVASYGYTF. The CDR3, as DNA: TGTGCCACCGGGAAGGGTGTCGCGAGCTATGGCTACACCTTC.

This clone has just a few counts. The chain joins TRBV6-5 to TRBJ2-5, with 9 nucleotides matching TRBD1. The germline gives CDR1 MNHEY, CDR2 SVGAGI. The junction had 7 bases not matched to a gene; V was cut back by 6 bases and J by 5 bases. The CDR3 length is 14 residues. The CDR3 DNA reads as TGTGCCAGCAGCCGCGGGACAGGGATCGAGACCCAGTACTTC. Amino acid sequence: CASSRGTGIETQYF.

This clone was detected a few times. The genes are TRBV2 and TRBJ2-2; 7 bases are shared with TRBD1. The CDR3 runs to 15 residues. Trimming removed 4 bases from V and 7 bases from J; junction bases left unmatched: 9. CDR1 SNHLY and CDR2 FYNNEI come from the germline V gene. The CDR3, as DNA: TGTGCCAGCAGTGTGGGGACAGTCCAGGGCGGGGAGCTGTTTTTT. It translates to CASSVGTVQGGELFF.

This clone turned up a few times. The V and J genes are TRBV2 and TRBJ2-5; D might be TRBD2 (5 bases). Germline CDR1 and CDR2: SNHLY and FYNNEI. The V end was cut by 7 bases, the J end by 5 bases, with 20 bases between. The CDR3 is 15 amino acids. CDR3: CASTQSSERGETQYF. The CDR3 DNA is TGTGCCAGCACGCAGAGTAGCGAGAGAGGGGAGACCCAGTACTTC.

The chain links TRBV6-5 to TRBJ2-7; TRBD2 matches at 8 bases. The CDR3 is made up of 15 amino acids. The germline V gene encodes CDR1 MNHEY and CDR2 SVGAGI. V was pared by 2 bases and J by 1 base, with 4 bases of the junction left unmatched. DNA of the CDR3: TGTGCCAGCAGTTACGGGCGGGAGGCTTCCTACGAGCAGTACTTC. This encodes CASSYGREASYEQYF.

The gene calls are TRBV27 and TRBJ2-2; TRBD2 matches at 7 bases. This CDR3 spans 14 amino acids. Germline V gives CDR1 MNHEY, CDR2 SMNVEV (reference sequence). V lost 9 bases to trimming and J lost 7 bases; unmatched junction nucleotides: 11. CDR3 protein: CASMGTNLYGELFF. CDR3 in DNA: TGTGCCAGTATGGGGACTAATTTATACGGGGAGCTGTTTTTT.

The chain has TRBV30 and TRBJ1-2; 10 positions match TRBD1. V shed 2 bases, J shed 4 bases, and the junction held 7 bases outside the gene matches. The CDR3 extends over 15 amino acids. The germline gives CDR1 GTSNPN, CDR2 SVGIG (reference sequence). The CDR3: CAWSKKTGGGYGYTF. For the CDR3, the DNA is TGTGCCTGGAGTAAAAAGACAGGGGGCGGCTATGGCTACACCTTC.

V usage is TRBV5-1 and J usage is TRBJ2-5, with TRBD2 matching 11 bases. This CDR3 is 14 amino acids long. With 2 bases clipped from V and 5 bases from J, the junction kept 2 bases outside the gene matches. The V gene's germline CDR1 is SGHRS and CDR2 YFSETQ. Written as DNA, the CDR3 is TGCGCCAGCAGCTTTCTAGCGGGAGGCGAGACCCAGTACTTC. Translated: CASSFLAGGETQYF.

This clone occurred a few times. The CDR3, as DNA: TGCAGCGTTGAATTGCAGGGTCGGTCAGAGACCCAGTACTTC. Its protein product is CSVELQGRSETQYF. V is TRBV29-1 and J is TRBJ2-5; TRBD1 might be the D (5 bases). The V end lost 2 bases, the J end lost 4 bases, and 14 bases lay between the germline ends. This CDR3 spans 14 amino acids. CDR1 and CDR2 from the germline V gene are SQVTM and ANQGSEA. Based on the CDR3 plus reference TRBV29-1 and TRBJ2-5, the full variable domain is SAVISQKPSRDICQRGTSLTIQCQVDSQVTMMFWYRQQPGQSLTLIATANQGSEATYESGFVIDKFPISRPNLTFSTLTVSNMSPEDSSIYLCSVELQGRSETQYFGPGTRLLVL.

Remarks on this clone: Other nucleotide sequences in the sample specify the same CDR3. The genes are TRBV6-5 and TRBJ1-3, with TRBD1 identical over 7 bases. V dropped 0 bases and J dropped 4; count of bases not matched to a gene: 6. CDR1 and CDR2 (germline): MNHEY, SVGAGI. This CDR3 comprises 16 residues. Here the CDR3 DNA reads TGTGCCAGCAGTTACTCGACAGGGTCATCAGGAAACACCATATATTTT. This gives the protein CASSYSTGSSGNTIYF.

Here the CDR3 DNA reads TGTGCCAGCGCGGGGACGGACCTATCCTACGAGCAGTACTTC. This translates into CASAGTDLSYEQYF. The genes are TRBV2 and TRBJ2-7; possible D gene TRBD2, 6 bases. The germline V gene encodes CDR1 SNHLY and CDR2 FYNNEI. Trimming took 8 bases from V and 1 from J, leaving 15 bases between them. This CDR3 is 14 amino acids long.

This clone has a handful of counts. V usage is TRBV5-1 and J usage is TRBJ2-3, with TRBD1 identical over 8 bases. This CDR3 is built from 17 residues. The ends lost 4 bases at V and 0 bases at J; junction bases unmatched: 10. From germline, CDR1 is SGHRS and CDR2 YFSETQ. The CDR3 protein is CASSELLTGVSTDTQYF. CDR3 in DNA: TGCGCCAGCAGCGAACTCCTGACAGGGGTTAGCACAGATACGCAGTATTTT.

V gene TRBV5-1 combines with J gene TRBJ2-7; 9 bases agree with TRBD1. The CDR3 runs to 15 residues. CDR1 is SGHRS, CDR2 YFSETQ, per germline. The J segment lost 2 bases and the V segment lost 0 bases, leaving 3 bases of the junction unmatched. CDR3 residues: CASSLGGTGPYEQYF. Here the CDR3 DNA reads TGCGCCAGCAGCTTGGGAGGGACAGGGCCCTACGAGCAGTACTTC.

This clone was counted between two and nine times. This rearrangement joins TRBV7-2 to TRBJ2-5; 7 positions agree with TRBD1. CDR3 length: 13 amino acids. Germline V gene sequence: CDR1 SGHTA, CDR2 FQGNSA. V gave up 5 bases and J gave up 3 bases; unmatched junction bases: 3. CDR3 bases: TGTGCCAGCAGCCCCGGGACAGAAGAGACCCAGTACTTC. As protein: CASSPGTEETQYF.

This clone was found a few times. The chain links TRBV25-1 to TRBJ2-7; 10 nucleotides agree with TRBD1. The V gene end was trimmed by 7 bases and the J gene end by 2 bases; junction bases not matched to a gene: 5. The CDR3 has 14 amino acids. Germline lookup yields CDR1 MGHDK and CDR2 SYGVNS. The CDR3 DNA reads TGTGCCAGCATCCCCGGGACAGGGGCCTACGAGCAGTACTTC. This translates into CASIPGTGAYEQYF.

This clone was counted between two and nine times. J is TRBJ2-2 and V is TRBV7-9; D ambiguous. The germline gives CDR1 SEHNR, CDR2 FQNEAQ (reference sequence). Trimming left V 4 bases short and J 0 bases short, with 6 bases between. This CDR3 is 14 amino acids long. The CDR3 DNA is TGTGCCAGCAGCTCCCCTCCGAACACCGGGGAGCTGTTTTTT. This sequence encodes CASSSPPNTGELFF.

The chain has TRBV28 and TRBJ2-7; 11 positions agree with TRBD2. The CDR3 sequence is 18 residues long. The V segment lost 7 bases and the J segment 0 bases; nucleotides outside the gene matches: 14. Germline V lookup: CDR1 MDHEN, CDR2 SYDVKM. The CDR3 sequence: CASKSIAASGRYSYEQYF. In nucleotides, the CDR3 is TGTGCCAGCAAGTCGATCGCAGCTAGCGGGAGGTACTCCTACGAGCAGTACTTC.

The chain combines TRBV18 with TRBJ1-1; possible D gene TRBD1, 5 bases. Germline assignment: CDR1 KGHSH and CDR2 LQKENI. The CDR3 totals 14 residues. The ends were cut back, 4 bases at V and 4 bases at J, with 13 bases in the middle. The CDR3 DNA follows: TGTGCCAGCTCACGGGGGTCGGACCCCACTGAAGCTTTCTTT. This codes for CASSRGSDPTEAFF. The complete variable domain, with remaining parts taken from reference TRBV18 and TRBJ1-1, reads NAGVMQNPRHLVRRRGQEARLRCSPMKGHSHVYWYRQLPEEGLKFMVYLQKENIIDESGMPKERFSAEFPKEGPSILRIQQVVRGDSAAYFCASSRGSDPTEAFFGQGTRLTVV.

This clone has just a few counts. V gene TRBV5-4 combines with J gene TRBJ1-1, with D perhaps TRBD1 (5 bases). The length of the CDR3 is 17 residues. CDR1 and CDR2 (germline): SGHNT, YYREEE (reference sequence). V shed 4 bases and J shed 3 bases, with 22 bases lying between them. The CDR3 protein is CASSVWDGLEWDTEAFF. DNA of the CDR3: TGTGCCAGCAGCGTGTGGGACGGCTTAGAATGGGACACTGAAGCTTTCTTT.

This clone was recorded a few times. The J gene is TRBJ1-1, the V gene TRBV5-1; D is perhaps TRBD1 (6 bases). The CDR3 consists of 13 residues. Germline CDR1 is SGHRS and CDR2 is YFSETQ. Trimming took 1 base from V and 4 from J, leaving 8 bases between them. CDR3 DNA sequence: TGCGCCAGCAGCTTGTCAGGGGTCACTGAAGCTTTCTTT. The encoded protein is CASSLSGVTEAFF.